These 2 T cell receptor beta chains were sequenced from one sample in a study of Graves' ophthalmopathy and Graves' hyperthyroidism. RNA transcripts served as template for amplifying TCR beta CDR3 sequences. The authors performed first-round RT-PCR with HTBI primers and then a second-round multiplex PCR. TCRdb redid the calling of the multiplex PCR reads with MiXCR, one entry per CDR3 protein. Here the sample spans 150,000 or so distinct CDR3 sequences, around 40% being singletons. Specimen: peripheral blood. The receptor source for this set is a man aged 30 to 39 with Graves' ophthalmopathy.

This clonotype appeared many times. CDR3 sequence reads: CASRSRPGMNTEAFF. In DNA, the CDR3 is TGTGCCAGCAGATCGCGACCAGGCATGAACACTGAAGCTTTCTTT. This chain connects TRBV6-5 to TRBJ1-1; D ambiguous. CDR1 is MNHEY, CDR2 SVGAGI, per germline. With 6 bases removed from V and 0 bases from J, the gap between germline ends came to 14 bases. CDR3 length: 15 amino acids.

This clonotype was found many times. The chain recombines TRBV2 with TRBJ1-2; tentatively, D is TRBD1 (6 bases). Germline loops: CDR1 SNHLY, CDR2 FYNNEI. The length of the CDR3 is 13 residues. Trimming removed 6 bases from V and 0 bases from J, with 8 bases in between. In nucleotides, the CDR3 is TGTGCCAGCAGAGGGACACCTAACTATGGCTACACCTTC. Translation gives CASRGTPNYGYTF.